This T cell receptor beta chain was sequenced for a study of cytomegalovirus exposure and HLA in healthy donors. General observations from the study: Apart from CMV serostatus, no immune exposure information was available. Later work associated roughly 17,000 TCR beta sequences with HLA alleles at 0.05 false discovery rate.

After removal of 4 bases from V and 4 bases from J, the junction contained 13 bases not matched to a gene. Germline CDR1 is MNHEY and CDR2 is SMNVEV (reference sequence). The CDR3 contains 17 residues. Note on this clone: Its matching antigen is unknown.

Amplification used 60 Vbeta primers and 13 Jbeta primers. Sequencing was performed with immunoSEQ multiplex PCR; in TCRdb, only in-frame clones are kept and a portion is missing. The sample holds about 120,000 clones. J is TRBJ1-1 and V is TRBV27; 9 bases map to TRBD1. The sample was PBMCs. This clonotype was obtained from a man aged 25-45 years in good health and CMV-seronegative. The CDR3 loop is CASSSPIQQGAGTEAFF. DNA for the CDR3: TGTGCCAGCAGTTCCCCAATCCAACAGGGGGCCGGCACTGAAGCTTTCTTT.